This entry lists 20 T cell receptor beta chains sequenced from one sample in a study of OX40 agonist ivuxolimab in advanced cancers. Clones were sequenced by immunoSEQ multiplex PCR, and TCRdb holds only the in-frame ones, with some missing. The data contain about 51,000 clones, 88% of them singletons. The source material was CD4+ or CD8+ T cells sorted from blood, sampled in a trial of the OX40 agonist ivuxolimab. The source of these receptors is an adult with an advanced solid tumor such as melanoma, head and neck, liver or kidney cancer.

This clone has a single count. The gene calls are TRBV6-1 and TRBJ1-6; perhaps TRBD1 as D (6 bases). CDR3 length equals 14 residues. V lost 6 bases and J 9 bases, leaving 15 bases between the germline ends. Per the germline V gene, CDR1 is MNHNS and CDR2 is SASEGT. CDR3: CASSSRGGASPLHF. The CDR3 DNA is TGTGCCAGCAGCTCCCGCGGGGGGGCTTCACCCCTCCACTTT.

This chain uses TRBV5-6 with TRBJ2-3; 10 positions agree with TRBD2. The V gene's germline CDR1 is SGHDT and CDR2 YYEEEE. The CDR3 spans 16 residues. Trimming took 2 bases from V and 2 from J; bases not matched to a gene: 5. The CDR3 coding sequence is TGTGCCAGCAGCTTAGTAGCGGGGGGACTCACAGATACGCAGTATTTT. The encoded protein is CASSLVAGGLTDTQYF.

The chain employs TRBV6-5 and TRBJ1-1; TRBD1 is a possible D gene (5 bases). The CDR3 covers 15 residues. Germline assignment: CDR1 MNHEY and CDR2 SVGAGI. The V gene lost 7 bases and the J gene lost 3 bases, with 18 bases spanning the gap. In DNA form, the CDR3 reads TGTGCCAGCACCCCTCAGGAAGGGGTCGACACTGAAGCTTTCTTT. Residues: CASTPQEGVDTEAFF.

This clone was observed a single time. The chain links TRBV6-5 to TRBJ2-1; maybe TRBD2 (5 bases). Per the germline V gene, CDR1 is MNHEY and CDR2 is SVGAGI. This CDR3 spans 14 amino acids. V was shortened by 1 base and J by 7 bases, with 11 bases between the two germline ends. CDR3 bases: TGTGCCAGCAGTTACTTTCATGAGCGGAATGAGCAGTTCTTC. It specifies CASSYFHERNEQFF.

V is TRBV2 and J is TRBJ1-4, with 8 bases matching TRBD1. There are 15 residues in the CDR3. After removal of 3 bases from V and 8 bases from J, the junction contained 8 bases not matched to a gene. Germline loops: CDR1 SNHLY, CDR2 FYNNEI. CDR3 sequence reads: CASSDIRTGIEKLFF. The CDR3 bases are TGTGCCAGCAGTGATATCCGGACAGGGATAGAAAAACTGTTTTTT.

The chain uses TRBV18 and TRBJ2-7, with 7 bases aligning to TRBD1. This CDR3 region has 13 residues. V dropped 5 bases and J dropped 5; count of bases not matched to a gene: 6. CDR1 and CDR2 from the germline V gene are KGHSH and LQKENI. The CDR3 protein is CASSSNRGDEQYF. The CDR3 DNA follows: TGTGCCAGCTCATCAAACAGGGGCGACGAGCAGTACTTC.

The CDR3 sequence is CASSLSLMNEQFF. The CDR3 DNA follows: TGTGCCAGCAGTTTATCACTAATGAATGAGCAGTTCTTC. This chain links TRBV27 with TRBJ2-1; D is unclear. V shed 0 bases and J shed 7 bases, with 7 bases lying between them. Germline CDR1 MNHEY, CDR2 SMNVEV (reference sequence). This CDR3 comprises 13 residues.

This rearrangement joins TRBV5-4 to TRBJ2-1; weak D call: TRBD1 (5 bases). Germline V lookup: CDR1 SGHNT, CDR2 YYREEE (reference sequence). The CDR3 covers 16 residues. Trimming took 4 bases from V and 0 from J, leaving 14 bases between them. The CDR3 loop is CASSPTQGSSYNEQFF. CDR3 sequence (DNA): TGTGCCAGCAGCCCTACCCAGGGCAGCTCCTACAATGAGCAGTTCTTC.

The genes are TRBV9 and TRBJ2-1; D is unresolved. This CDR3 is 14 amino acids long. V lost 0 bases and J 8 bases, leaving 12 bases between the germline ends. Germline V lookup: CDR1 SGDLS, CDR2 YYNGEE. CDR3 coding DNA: TGTGCCAGCAGCGTAGGGGGAAGGTTTGATGAGCAGTTCTTC. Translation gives CASSVGGRFDEQFF.

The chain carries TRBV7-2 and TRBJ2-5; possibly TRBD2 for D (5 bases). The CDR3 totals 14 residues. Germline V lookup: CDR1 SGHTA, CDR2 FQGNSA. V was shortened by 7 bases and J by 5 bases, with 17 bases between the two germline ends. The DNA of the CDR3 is TGTGCCAGCACCACCCCGGGGTCTGGGGAGACCCAGTACTTC. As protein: CASTTPGSGETQYF. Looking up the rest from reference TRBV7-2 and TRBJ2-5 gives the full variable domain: GAGVSQSPSNKVTEKGKDVELRCDPISGHTALYWYRQSLGQGLEFLIYFQGNSAPDKSGLPSDRFSAERTGGSVSTLTIQRTQQEDSAVYLCASTTPGSGETQYFGPGTRLLVL.

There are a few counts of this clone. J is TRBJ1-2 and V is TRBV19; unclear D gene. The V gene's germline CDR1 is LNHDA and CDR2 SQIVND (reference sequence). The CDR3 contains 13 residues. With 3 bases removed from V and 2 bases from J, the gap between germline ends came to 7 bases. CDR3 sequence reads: CASSISTNYGYTF. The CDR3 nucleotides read TGTGCCAGTAGTATTTCCACCAACTATGGCTACACCTTC.

The CDR3 protein is CASSYTRGTGYEQYF. CDR3 bases: TGTGCCAGCAGTTACACCAGGGGGACAGGGTACGAGCAGTACTTC. V gene TRBV6-5 combines with J gene TRBJ2-7; 9 nucleotides align to TRBD1. Germline V gene lookup returns CDR1 MNHEY and CDR2 SVGAGI. The CDR3 sequence is 15 residues long. V shed 2 bases, J shed 4 bases, and the junction held 6 bases outside the gene matches.

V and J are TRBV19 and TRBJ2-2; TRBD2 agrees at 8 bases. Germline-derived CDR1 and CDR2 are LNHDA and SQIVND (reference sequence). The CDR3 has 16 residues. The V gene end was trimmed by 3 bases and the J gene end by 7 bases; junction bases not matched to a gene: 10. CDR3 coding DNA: TGTGCCAGTAGTATCTTGGCTAGCGGGCGGGTCGGGGAGCTGTTTTTT. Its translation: CASSILASGRVGELFF.

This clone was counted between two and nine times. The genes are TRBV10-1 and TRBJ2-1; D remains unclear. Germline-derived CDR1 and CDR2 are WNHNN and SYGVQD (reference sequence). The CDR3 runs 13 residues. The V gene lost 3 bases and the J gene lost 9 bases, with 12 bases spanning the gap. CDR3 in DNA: TGCGCCAGCAGTGATCCCCCCTCGGGTGAGCAGTTCTTC. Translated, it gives CASSDPPSGEQFF.

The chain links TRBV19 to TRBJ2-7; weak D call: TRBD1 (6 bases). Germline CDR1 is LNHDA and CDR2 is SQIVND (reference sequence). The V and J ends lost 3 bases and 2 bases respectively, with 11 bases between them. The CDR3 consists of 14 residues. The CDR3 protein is CASSIGQRTYEQYF. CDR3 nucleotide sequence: TGTGCCAGTAGTATTGGACAGAGAACCTACGAGCAGTACTTC.

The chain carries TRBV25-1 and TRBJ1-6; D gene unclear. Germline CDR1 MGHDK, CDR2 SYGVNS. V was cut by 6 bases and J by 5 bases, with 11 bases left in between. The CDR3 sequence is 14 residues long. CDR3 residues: CASSQSGNNSPLHF. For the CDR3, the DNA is TGTGCCAGCAGCCAGAGCGGGAATAATTCACCCCTCCACTTT.

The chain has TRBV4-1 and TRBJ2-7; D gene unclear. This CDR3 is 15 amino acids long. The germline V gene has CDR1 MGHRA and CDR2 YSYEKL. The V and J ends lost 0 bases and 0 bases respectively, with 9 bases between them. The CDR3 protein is CASSQEASSSYEQYF. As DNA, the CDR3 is TGCGCCAGCAGCCAAGAAGCGAGTAGCTCCTACGAGCAGTACTTC.

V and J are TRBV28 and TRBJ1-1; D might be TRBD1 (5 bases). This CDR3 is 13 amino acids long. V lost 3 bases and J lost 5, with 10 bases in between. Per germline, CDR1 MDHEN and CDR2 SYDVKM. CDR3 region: CASSFAGRTEAFF. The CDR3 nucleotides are TGTGCCAGCAGTTTCGCAGGGAGGACTGAAGCTTTCTTT.

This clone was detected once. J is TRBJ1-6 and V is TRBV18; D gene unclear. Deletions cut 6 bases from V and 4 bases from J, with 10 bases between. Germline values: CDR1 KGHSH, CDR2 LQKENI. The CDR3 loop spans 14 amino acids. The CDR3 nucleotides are TGTGCCAGCTCCCCAACAGAATATAATTCACCCCTCCACTTT. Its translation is CASSPTEYNSPLHF. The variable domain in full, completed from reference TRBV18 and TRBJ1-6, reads NAGVMQNPRHLVRRRGQEARLRCSPMKGHSHVYWYRQLPEEGLKFMVYLQKENIIDESGMPKERFSAEFPKEGPSILRIQQVVRGDSAAYFCASSPTEYNSPLHFGNGTRLTVT.

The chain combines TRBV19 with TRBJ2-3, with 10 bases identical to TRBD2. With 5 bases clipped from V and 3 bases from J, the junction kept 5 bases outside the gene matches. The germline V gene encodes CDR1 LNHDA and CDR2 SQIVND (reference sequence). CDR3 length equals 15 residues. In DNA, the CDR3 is TGTGCCAGTAGTGCCAGCGGGAGGGGGACAGATACGCAGTATTTT. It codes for CASSASGRGTDTQYF. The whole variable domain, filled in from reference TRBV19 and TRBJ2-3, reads DGGITQSPKYLFRKEGQNVTLSCEQNLNHDAMYWYRQDPGQGLRLIYYSQIVNDFQKGDIAEGYSVSREKKESFPLTVTSAQKNPTAFYLCASSASGRGTDTQYFGPGTRLTVL.